A selection of T cell receptor beta chains follows, all from one sample in a study of post-analysis software for immune sequencing data. Via MiXCR, TCRdb re-called the PCR reads, giving one row per CDR3 protein. The sample records hundreds of thousands of distinct CDR3 sequences, roughly three fifths being singletons. The sample comprised blood. Receptor source: a girl aged 2-10 years with multiple sclerosis. CDR3s include the opening cysteine and the closing phenylalanine or tryptophan. A D gene is named only where the DNA matches it firmly. Not every row has a clone size; where given, it reads once, few, many or a size class.

d_gene	v_gene	abundance	j_gene	CDR3aa	CDR3nt
-	TRBV7-9	-	TRBJ2-1	CASSLSLTGRNEQFF	TGTGCCAGCAGCTTAAGTTTGACAGGGAGGAATGAGCAGTTCTTC
-	TRBV6-1	-	TRBJ1-2	CASRIEQTGYYGYTF	TGTGCCAGCAGGATAGAGCAGACAGGCTATTATGGCTACACCTTC
-	TRBV19	-	TRBJ2-5	CASKVDPGQETQYF	TGTGCCAGTAAGGTTGACCCGGGACAAGAGACCCAGTACTTC
TRBD1	TRBV7-2	-	TRBJ1-5	CASRTKKPGQGYQEPQHF	TGTGCCAGCCGCACCAAGAAGCCCGGACAGGGGTACCAGGAGCCCCAGCATTTT
-	TRBV4-1	-	TRBJ1-2	CGSSQGPRDISGYTF	TGCGGCAGCAGCCAAGGTCCCCGGGACATTTCTGGCTACACCTTC
-	TRBV7-9	-	TRBJ2-3	CASSPPGGAGDTQYF	TGTGCCAGCAGCCCCCCAGGGGGGGCAGGGGATACGCAGTATTTT
TRBD1	TRBV6-5	few	TRBJ1-6	CASTQGVGNSPLHF	TGTGCCAGCACTCAGGGGGTGGGGAATTCACCCCTCCACTTT
-	TRBV10-3	few	TRBJ2-1	CAISDGGGPYNEQFF	TGTGCCATCAGTGATGGTGGGGGACCCTACAATGAGCAGTTCTTC
TRBD1	TRBV6-6	-	TRBJ2-7	CASSSLDRGYEQYF	TGTGCCAGCAGCTCACTGGACAGGGGTTACGAGCAGTACTTC
TRBD2	TRBV20-1	-	TRBJ2-7	CSANSGRSSYEQYF	TGCAGTGCTAATTCCGGGAGGAGCTCCTACGAGCAGTACTTC
-	TRBV6-4	-	TRBJ2-2	CASSDAQGDTGELFF	TGTGCCAGCAGTGACGCACAGGGCGACACCGGGGAGCTGTTTTTT
-	TRBV15	few	TRBJ2-7	CATSRNLTGEASYEQYF	TGTGCCACCAGCAGGAATCTCACAGGGGAGGCCTCCTACGAGCAGTACTTC
-	TRBV6-1	-	TRBJ2-7	CASSALVGGASYEQYF	TGTGCCAGCAGTGCCTTAGTGGGGGGCGCCTCCTACGAGCAGTACTTC
TRBD2	TRBV12-3/TRBV12-4	-	TRBJ2-7	CASTELAGNYEQYF	TGTGCCAGCACCGAACTAGCGGGAAACTACGAGCAGTACTTC
-	TRBV12-5	-	TRBJ2-5	CASGTEETQYF	TGTGCTAGTGGGACTGAAGAGACCCAGTACTTC
-	TRBV19	-	TRBJ2-1	CASSDSGSYNEQFF	TGTGCCAGTAGTGATAGTGGCTCCTACAATGAGCAGTTCTTC
-	TRBV20-1	-	TRBJ2-3	CSAKMTEVEDTQYF	TGCAGTGCTAAAATGACAGAGGTAGAAGATACGCAGTATTTT
TRBD2	TRBV7-9	few	TRBJ2-5	CASSPPGLAGTQETQYF	TGTGCCAGCAGCCCTCCCGGACTAGCGGGGACTCAAGAGACCCAGTACTTC
-	TRBV29-1	few	TRBJ2-3	CSVDVNTQYF	TGCAGCGTTGATGTGAATACGCAGTATTTT
-	TRBV7-8	few	TRBJ2-3	CASSLVGERANTQYF	TGTGCCAGCAGCTTAGTAGGGGAGCGGGCAAATACGCAGTATTTT
TRBD1	TRBV28	-	TRBJ1-2	CASSPISQLSQGEYNYGYTF	TGTGCCAGCAGCCCTATATCCCAACTTTCACAGGGGGAGTATAACTATGGCTACACCTTC
TRBD2	TRBV7-3	-	TRBJ2-1	CASSLGLAGSNEQFF	TGTGCCAGCAGCCTGGGACTAGCGGGAAGCAATGAGCAGTTCTTC
TRBD1	TRBV20-1	-	TRBJ1-1	CSASQGAPGAFF	TGCAGTGCTAGTCAGGGGGCCCCGGGAGCTTTCTTT
-	TRBV5-1	-	TRBJ2-7	CASTPGTVYEQYF	TGCGCCAGCACCCCCGGGACGGTGTACGAGCAGTACTTC
TRBD1	TRBV2	-	TRBJ1-1	CASSARYKVDRGQNTEAFF	TGTGCCAGCAGTGCACGATATAAAGTCGACAGGGGGCAGAACACTGAAGCTTTCTTT
-	TRBV7-9	-	TRBJ1-2	CASSLASRGIRGYTF	TGTGCCAGCAGCTTAGCGTCGAGAGGGATACGTGGCTACACCTTC
TRBD2	TRBV7-2	few	TRBJ2-1	CASSRRPLAGVSNEQFF	TGTGCCAGCAGCCGGAGGCCCCTAGCGGGGGTGTCGAATGAGCAGTTCTTC
TRBD1	TRBV11-2	-	TRBJ1-1	CASSRPQGTDEAFF	TGTGCCAGCAGCCGACCTCAGGGGACAGACGAAGCTTTCTTT
-	TRBV10-3	-	TRBJ1-2	CAISERVTNYGYTF	TGTGCCATCAGTGAGAGGGTGACAAACTATGGCTACACCTTC
-	TRBV15	-	TRBJ1-3	CATSSALYGNTIYF	TGTGCCACCAGCAGTGCGCTATATGGAAACACCATATATTTT
TRBD1	TRBV7-2	-	TRBJ1-2	CASRSGQEGYGYTF	TGTGCCAGCAGATCCGGACAGGAAGGCTATGGCTACACCTTC
-	TRBV20-1	few	TRBJ2-1	CSAQRGANEQFF	TGCAGTGCTCAGAGAGGTGCAAATGAGCAGTTCTTC
-	TRBV7-2	-	TRBJ2-4	CASSRTAGAKNIQYF	TGTGCCAGCAGCCGGACGGCGGGGGCCAAAAACATTCAGTACTTC